This entry describes one T cell receptor (beta chain). This record belongs to a study of CD8 T cells in Susac syndrome. Reverse transcription of about 0.45 to 1 ug RNA was performed with random hexamers. Multiplex PCR with immunoSEQ amplified the TCR beta CDR3 across 54 Vbeta and 13 Jbeta. TCRdb reprocessed the immunoSEQ multiplex PCR reads via MiXCR and lists one record per CDR3 protein. The sample has roughly 200,000 distinct CDR3 sequences, approximately 95% seen once; the top ten hold about 0.1%. In contrast to the negatively isolated CD8+ and CD4+ T cells, TEMRA cells were FACS-enriched. The germline gives CDR1 MDHEN, CDR2 SYDVKM. V lost 6 bases, J lost 9 bases, and 21 bases lay in between. The CDR3 totals 15 residues.

Material for sequencing was CD4+ T cells from PBMCs. This receptor was obtained from a human donor in good health. This sequence joins TRBV28 and TRBJ1-5; D may be TRBD1 (5 bases). The CDR3 region is CASRVDSEYTRPQHF. CDR3 DNA sequence: TGTGCCAGCAGAGTCGACAGCGAATACACCCGGCCCCAGCATTTT. Filled out from reference TRBV28 and TRBJ1-5, the complete variable domain reads DVKVTQSSRYLVKRTGEKVFLECVQDMDHENMFWYRQDPGLGLRLIYFSYDVKMKEKGDIPEGYSVSREKKERFSLILESASTNQTSMYLCASRVDSEYTRPQHFGDGTRLSIL.